The clone carrying this T cell receptor (beta chain) was seen a single time. The data stem from a study of OX40 agonist ivuxolimab in advanced cancers. The germline gives CDR1 SGHAT, CDR2 FQNNGV. V lost 5 bases and J 3 bases, leaving 14 bases between the germline ends. This CDR3 contains 14 residues. Only in-frame clones appear in the TCRdb table, and some are missing; sequencing was by immunoSEQ multiplex PCR. The sample lists around 50,000 clones; under 85% were seen once. The sequenced sample was CD4+ or CD8+ T cells sorted from blood, obtained in a trial of the OX40 agonist ivuxolimab. This TCR derives from an adult with an advanced solid tumor such as melanoma, head and neck, liver or kidney cancer. V and J are TRBV11-2 and TRBJ2-7, with D possibly being TRBD1 or TRBD2 (5 bases each). This CDR3 is CASSGAGTNYEQYF. In nucleotides, the CDR3 is TGTGCCAGCAGCGGAGCCGGGACGAACTACGAGCAGTACTTC. Using reference TRBV11-2 and TRBJ2-7 for the parts outside the CDR3, the full variable domain is EAGVAQSPRYKIIEKRQSVAFWCNPISGHATLYWYQQILGQGPKLLIQFQNNGVVDDSQLPKDRFSAERLKGVDSTLKIQPAKLEDSAVYLCASSGAGTNYEQYFGPGTRLTVT.